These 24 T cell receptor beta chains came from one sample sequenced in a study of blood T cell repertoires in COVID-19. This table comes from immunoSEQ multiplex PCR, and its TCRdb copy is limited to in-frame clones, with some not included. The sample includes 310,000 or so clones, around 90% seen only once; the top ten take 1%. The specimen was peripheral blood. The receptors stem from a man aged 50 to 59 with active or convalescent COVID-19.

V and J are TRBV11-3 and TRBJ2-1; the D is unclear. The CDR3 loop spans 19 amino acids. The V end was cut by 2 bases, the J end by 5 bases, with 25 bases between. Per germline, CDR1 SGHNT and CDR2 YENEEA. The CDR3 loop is CASSLYPLGRSGPDNEQFF. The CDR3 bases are TGTGCCAGCAGCTTATATCCCCTCGGCAGGTCTGGCCCGGACAATGAGCAGTTCTTC.

Here the CDR3 reads CASSQGGAGEKLFF. In DNA form, the CDR3 reads TGTGCCAGCTCGCAAGGGGGCGCGGGAGAAAAACTGTTTTTT. The chain is built from TRBV18 and TRBJ1-4; 7 bases are shared with TRBD1. V lost 6 bases, J lost 8 bases, and 9 bases stayed unmatched. This CDR3 has 14 residues. Germline CDR1 and CDR2: KGHSH and LQKENI.

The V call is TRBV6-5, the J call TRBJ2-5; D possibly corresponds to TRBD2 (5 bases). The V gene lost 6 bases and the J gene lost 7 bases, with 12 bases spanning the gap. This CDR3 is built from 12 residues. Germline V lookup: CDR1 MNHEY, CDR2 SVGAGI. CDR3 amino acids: CASRANLATQYF. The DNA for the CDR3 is TGTGCCAGCAGAGCAAATCTAGCGACCCAGTACTTC.

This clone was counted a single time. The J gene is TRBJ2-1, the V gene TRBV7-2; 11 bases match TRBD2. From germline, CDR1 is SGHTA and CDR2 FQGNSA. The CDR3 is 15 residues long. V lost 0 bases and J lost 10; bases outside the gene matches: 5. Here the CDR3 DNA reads TGTGCCAGCAGCTTAGCCGGGACTAGCGGAGCCGAGCAGTTCTTC. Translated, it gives CASSLAGTSGAEQFF. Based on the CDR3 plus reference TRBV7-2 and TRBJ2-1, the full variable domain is GAGVSQSPSNKVTEKGKDVELRCDPISGHTALYWYRQSLGQGLEFLIYFQGNSAPDKSGLPSDRFSAERTGGSVSTLTIQRTQQEDSAVYLCASSLAGTSGAEQFFGPGTRLTVL.

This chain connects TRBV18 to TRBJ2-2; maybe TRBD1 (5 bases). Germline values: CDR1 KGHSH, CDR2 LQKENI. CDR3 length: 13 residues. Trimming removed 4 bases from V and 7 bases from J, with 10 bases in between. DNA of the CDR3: TGTGCCAGCTCACAGGGGCCCGACGGGGAGCTGTTTTTT. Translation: CASSQGPDGELFF.

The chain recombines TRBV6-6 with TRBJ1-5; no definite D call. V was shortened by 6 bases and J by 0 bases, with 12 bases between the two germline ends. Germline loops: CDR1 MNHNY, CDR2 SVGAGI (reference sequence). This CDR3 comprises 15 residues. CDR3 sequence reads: CASSRSRDSNQPQHF. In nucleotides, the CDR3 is TGTGCCAGCAGCCGTAGTCGGGATAGCAATCAGCCCCAGCATTTT.

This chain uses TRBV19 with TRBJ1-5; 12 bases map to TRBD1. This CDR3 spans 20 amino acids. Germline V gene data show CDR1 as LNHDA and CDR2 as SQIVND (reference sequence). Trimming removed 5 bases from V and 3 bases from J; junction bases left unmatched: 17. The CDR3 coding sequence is TGTGCCAGTAGTCCGTCCCTTTTTATGGGGACAGGGGGCTCCAATCAGCCCCAGCATTTT. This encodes CASSPSLFMGTGGSNQPQHF.

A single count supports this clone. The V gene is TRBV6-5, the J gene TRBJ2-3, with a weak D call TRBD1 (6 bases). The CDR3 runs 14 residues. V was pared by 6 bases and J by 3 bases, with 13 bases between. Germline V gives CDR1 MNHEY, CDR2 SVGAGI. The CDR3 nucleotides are TGTGCCAGCAGAAAGGTAACAGGGACAGATACGCAGTATTTT. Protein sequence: CASRKVTGTDTQYF.

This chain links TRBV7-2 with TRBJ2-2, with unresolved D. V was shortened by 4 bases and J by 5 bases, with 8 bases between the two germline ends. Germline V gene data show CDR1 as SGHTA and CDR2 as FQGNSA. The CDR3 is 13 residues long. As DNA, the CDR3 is TGTGCCAGCAGCTCAGGATATACCGGGGAGCTGTTTTTT. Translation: CASSSGYTGELFF. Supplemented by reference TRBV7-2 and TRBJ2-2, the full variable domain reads GAGVSQSPSNKVTEKGKDVELRCDPISGHTALYWYRQSLGQGLEFLIYFQGNSAPDKSGLPSDRFSAERTGGSVSTLTIQRTQQEDSAVYLCASSSGYTGELFFGEGSRLTVL.

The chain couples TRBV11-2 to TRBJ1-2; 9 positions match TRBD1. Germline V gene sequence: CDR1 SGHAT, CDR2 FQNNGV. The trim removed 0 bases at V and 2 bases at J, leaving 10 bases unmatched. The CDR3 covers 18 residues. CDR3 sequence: CASSLDLYGTGWNYGYTF. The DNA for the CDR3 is TGTGCCAGCAGCTTAGATTTGTACGGGACAGGGTGGAACTATGGCTACACCTTC.

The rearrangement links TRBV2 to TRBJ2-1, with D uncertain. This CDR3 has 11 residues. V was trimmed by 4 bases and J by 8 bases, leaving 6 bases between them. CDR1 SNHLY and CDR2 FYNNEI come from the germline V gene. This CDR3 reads CASSVVHEQFF. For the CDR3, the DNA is TGTGCCAGCAGTGTAGTTCATGAGCAGTTCTTC.

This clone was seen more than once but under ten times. CDR3 in amino acids: CASSLMEGEKLFF. The CDR3 DNA reads TGTGCCAGCAGTTTGATGGAGGGAGAAAAACTGTTTTTT. V usage is TRBV12-3 or TRBV12-4 and J usage is TRBJ1-4; D uncertain. CDR3 length: 13 residues. V lost 3 bases and J 8 bases, leaving 10 bases between the germline ends.

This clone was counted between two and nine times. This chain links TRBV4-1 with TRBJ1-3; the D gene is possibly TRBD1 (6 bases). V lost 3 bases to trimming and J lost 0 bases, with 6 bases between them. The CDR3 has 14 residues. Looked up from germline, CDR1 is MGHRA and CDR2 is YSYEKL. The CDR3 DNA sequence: TGCGCCAGCAGCCAGGACAGCTCTGGAAACACCATATATTTT. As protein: CASSQDSSGNTIYF.

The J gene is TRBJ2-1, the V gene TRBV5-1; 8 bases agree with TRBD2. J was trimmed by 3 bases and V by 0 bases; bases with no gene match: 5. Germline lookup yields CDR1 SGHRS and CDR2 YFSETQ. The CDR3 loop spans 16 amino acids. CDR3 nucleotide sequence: TGCGCCAGCAGCTTGGCAGCGGGAGCGGTCTACAATGAGCAGTTCTTC. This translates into CASSLAAGAVYNEQFF.

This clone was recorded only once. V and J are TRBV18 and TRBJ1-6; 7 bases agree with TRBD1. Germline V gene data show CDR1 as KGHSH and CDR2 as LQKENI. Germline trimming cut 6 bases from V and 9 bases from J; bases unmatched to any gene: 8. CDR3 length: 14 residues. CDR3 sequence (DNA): TGTGCCAGCTCCAGAGAGGGGGACAGTTCACCCCTCCACTTT. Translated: CASSREGDSSPLHF.

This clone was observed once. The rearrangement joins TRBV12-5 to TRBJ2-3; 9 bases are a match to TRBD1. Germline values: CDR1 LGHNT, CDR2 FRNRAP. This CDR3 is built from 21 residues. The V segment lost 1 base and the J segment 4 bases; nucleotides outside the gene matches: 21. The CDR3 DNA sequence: TGTGCTAGTGGTTTGGAAATTCGTTATTATCTTAGGGACAGGGTAGCAGATACGCAGTATTTT. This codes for CASGLEIRYYLRDRVADTQYF.

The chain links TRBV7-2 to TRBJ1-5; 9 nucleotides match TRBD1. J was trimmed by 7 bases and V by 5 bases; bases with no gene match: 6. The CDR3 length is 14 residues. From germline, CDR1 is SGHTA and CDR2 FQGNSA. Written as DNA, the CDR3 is TGTGCCAGCAGCCAAGGGACAGGGACGCAGCCCCAGCATTTT. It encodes CASSQGTGTQPQHF.

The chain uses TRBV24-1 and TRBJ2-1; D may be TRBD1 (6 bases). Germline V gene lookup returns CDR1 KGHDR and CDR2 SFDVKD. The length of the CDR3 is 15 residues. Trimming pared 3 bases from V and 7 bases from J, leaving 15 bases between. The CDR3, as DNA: TGTGCCACCAGTGATGTACACAGGGACGTGAATGAGCAGTTCTTC. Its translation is CATSDVHRDVNEQFF.

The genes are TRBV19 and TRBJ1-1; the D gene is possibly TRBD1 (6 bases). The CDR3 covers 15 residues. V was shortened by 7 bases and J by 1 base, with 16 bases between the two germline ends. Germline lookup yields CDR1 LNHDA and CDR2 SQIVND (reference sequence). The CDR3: CASNTGTMKNTEAFF. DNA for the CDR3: TGTGCCAGTAACACCGGGACAATGAAGAACACTGAAGCTTTCTTT.

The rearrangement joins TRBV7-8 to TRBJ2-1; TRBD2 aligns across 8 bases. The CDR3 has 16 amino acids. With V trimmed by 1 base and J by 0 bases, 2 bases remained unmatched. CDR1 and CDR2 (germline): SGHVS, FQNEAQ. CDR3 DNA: TGTGCCAGCAGCTTAGGGCTAGCGGGCTCCTACAATGAGCAGTTCTTC. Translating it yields CASSLGLAGSYNEQFF.

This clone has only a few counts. CDR3 loop: CASSLAGGYEQYF. DNA for the CDR3: TGTGCCAGCAGTTTAGCGGGAGGCTACGAGCAGTACTTC. The V gene is TRBV6-5, the J gene TRBJ2-7; 10 nucleotides match TRBD2. The germline V gene has CDR1 MNHEY and CDR2 SVGAGI. The trim removed 4 bases at V and 3 bases at J, leaving 0 bases unmatched. CDR3 length: 13 residues.

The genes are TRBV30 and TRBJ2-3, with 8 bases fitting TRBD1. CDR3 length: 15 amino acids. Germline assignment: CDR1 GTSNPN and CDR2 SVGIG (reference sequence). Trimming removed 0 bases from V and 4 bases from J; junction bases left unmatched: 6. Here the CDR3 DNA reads TGTGCCTGGAGTGTCGGACAGGGAGTCGCAGATACGCAGTATTTT. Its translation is CAWSVGQGVADTQYF.

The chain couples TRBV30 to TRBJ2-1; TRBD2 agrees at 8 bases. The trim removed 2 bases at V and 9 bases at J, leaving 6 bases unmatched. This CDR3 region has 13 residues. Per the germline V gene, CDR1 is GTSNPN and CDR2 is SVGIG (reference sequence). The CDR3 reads CAWSIGLAFEQFF. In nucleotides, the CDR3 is TGTGCCTGGAGTATCGGACTAGCCTTTGAGCAGTTCTTC.

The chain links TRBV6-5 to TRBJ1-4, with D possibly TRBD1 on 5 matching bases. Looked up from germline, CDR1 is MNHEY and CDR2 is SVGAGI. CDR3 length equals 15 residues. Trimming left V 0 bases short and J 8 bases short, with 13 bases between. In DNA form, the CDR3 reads TGTGCCAGCAGTTACTCGGGACTCAGGGAGGAAAAACTGTTTTTT. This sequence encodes CASSYSGLREEKLFF.